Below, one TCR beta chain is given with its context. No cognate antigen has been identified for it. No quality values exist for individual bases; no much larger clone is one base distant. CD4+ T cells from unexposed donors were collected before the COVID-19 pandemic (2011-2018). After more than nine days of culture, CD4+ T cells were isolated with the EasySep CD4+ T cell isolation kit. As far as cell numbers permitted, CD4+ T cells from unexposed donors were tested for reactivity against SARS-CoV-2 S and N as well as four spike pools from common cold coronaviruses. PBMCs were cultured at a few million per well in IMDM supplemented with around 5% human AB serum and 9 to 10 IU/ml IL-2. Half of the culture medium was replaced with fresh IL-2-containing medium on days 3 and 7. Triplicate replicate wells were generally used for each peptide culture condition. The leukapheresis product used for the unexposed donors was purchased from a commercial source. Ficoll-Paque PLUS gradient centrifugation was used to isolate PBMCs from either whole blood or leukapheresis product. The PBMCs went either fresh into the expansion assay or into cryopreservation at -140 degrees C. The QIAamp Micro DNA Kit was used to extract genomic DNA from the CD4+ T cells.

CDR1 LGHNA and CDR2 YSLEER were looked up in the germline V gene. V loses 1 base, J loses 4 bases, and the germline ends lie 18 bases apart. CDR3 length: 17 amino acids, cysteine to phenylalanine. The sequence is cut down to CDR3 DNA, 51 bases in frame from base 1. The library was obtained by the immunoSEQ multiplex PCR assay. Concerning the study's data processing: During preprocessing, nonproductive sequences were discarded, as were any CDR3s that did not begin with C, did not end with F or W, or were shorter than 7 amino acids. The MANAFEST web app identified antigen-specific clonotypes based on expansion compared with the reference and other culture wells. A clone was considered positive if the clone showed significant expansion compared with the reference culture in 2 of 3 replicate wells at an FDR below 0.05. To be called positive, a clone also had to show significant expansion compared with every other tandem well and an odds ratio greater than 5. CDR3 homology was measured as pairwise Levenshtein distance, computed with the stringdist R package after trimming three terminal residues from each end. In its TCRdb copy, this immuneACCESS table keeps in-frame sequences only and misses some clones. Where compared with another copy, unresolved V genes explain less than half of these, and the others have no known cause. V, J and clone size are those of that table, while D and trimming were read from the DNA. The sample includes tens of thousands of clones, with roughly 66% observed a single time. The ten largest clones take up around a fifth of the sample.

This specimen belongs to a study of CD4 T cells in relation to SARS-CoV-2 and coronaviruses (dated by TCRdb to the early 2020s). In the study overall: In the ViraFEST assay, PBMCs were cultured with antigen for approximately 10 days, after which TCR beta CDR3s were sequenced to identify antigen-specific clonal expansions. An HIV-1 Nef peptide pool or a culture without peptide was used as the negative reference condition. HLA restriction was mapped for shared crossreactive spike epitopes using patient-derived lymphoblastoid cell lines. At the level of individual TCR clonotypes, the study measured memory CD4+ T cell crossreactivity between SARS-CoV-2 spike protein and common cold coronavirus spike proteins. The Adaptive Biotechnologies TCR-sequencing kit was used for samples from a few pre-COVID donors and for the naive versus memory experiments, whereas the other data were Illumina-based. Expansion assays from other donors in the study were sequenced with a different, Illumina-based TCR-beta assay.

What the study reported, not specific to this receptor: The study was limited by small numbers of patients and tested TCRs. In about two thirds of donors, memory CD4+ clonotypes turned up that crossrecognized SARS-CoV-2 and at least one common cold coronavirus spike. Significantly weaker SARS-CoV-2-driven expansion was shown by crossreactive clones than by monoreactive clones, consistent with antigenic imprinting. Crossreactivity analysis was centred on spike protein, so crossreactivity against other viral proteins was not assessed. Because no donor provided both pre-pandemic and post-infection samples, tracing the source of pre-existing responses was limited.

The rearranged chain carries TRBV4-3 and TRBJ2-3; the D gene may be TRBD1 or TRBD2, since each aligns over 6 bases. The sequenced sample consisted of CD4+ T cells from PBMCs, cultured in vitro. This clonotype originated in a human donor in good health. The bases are TGCGCCAGCAGCCAAGCCACTAGCTCTTCAGGGGCAGATACGCAGTATTTT. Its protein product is CASSQATSSSGADTQYF.